The sequence of this TCR beta chain was determined in a study of T cell responses to AZD1222 COVID-19 vaccine. Turning to the study itself: Second-dose intervals of approximately 4 or approximately 12 weeks were pooled. Study-wide findings and caveats: Spike-specific TCR breadth and depth both grew after two AZD1222 doses. Sampling that yielded the repertoires occurred only after the peak T cell response.

With 5 bases clipped from V and 8 bases from J, the junction kept 8 bases outside the gene matches. The CDR3 spans 15 residues. From germline, CDR1 is SGHVS and CDR2 FQNEAQ. The method was immunoSEQ multiplex PCR; TCRdb's version includes in-frame clones alone and lacks a portion of them. The sample holds 130,000 to 150,000 clones, about 92% seen once. Remarks on this clone: Its antigen is not known.

This sequence was found in an adult in good health. Here the sequenced sample was peripheral blood, taken on day 0 of AZD1222 vaccination. This chain connects TRBV7-8 to TRBJ1-4; 10 bases map to TRBD1. The DNA of the CDR3 is TGTGCCAGCAGCGACCCCGGGACAGGGGTAGAAAAACTGTTTTTT. Residues: CASSDPGTGVEKLFF.